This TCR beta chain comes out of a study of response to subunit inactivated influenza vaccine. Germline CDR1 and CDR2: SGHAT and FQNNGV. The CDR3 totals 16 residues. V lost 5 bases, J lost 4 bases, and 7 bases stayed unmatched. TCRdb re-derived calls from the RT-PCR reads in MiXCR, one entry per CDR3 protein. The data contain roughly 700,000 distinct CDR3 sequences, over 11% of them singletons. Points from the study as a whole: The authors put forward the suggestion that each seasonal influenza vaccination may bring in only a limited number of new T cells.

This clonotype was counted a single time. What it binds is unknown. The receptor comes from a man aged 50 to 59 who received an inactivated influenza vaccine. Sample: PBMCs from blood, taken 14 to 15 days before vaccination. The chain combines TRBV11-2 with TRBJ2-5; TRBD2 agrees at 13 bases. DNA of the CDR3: TGTGCCAGCAGCACGGTCGGACTAGCGGGGGCAGAGACCCAGTACTTC. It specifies CASSTVGLAGAETQYF. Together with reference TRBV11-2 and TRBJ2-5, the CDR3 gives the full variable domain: EAGVAQSPRYKIIEKRQSVAFWCNPISGHATLYWYQQILGQGPKLLIQFQNNGVVDDSQLPKDRFSAERLKGVDSTLKIQPAKLEDSAVYLCASSTVGLAGAETQYFGPGTRLLVL.